One sample yielded the 21 T cell receptor beta chains listed below, sequenced in a study of blood T cell repertoires in COVID-19. Assay used: immunoSEQ multiplex PCR; TCRdb lists only in-frame clones, some missing. The data hold 200,000 to 250,000 clones, with approximately 80% observed a single time. Sequencing was performed on peripheral blood. The receptors derive from a human donor in a cohort sampled during active COVID-19.

The chain joins TRBV5-1 to TRBJ2-5, with D perhaps TRBD1 (6 bases). Between the trimmed V and J ends, which lost 4 bases and 5 bases, there was a span of 15 bases. Germline values: CDR1 SGHRS, CDR2 YFSETQ. The CDR3 totals 14 residues. The DNA for the CDR3 is TGCGCCAGCAGCAATGGACAGCCTAGGGAGACCCAGTACTTC. It yields the protein CASSNGQPRETQYF.

V and J are TRBV4-2 and TRBJ1-5, with D maybe TRBD1 (5 bases). Germline values: CDR1 LGHNA, CDR2 YNFKEQ. The CDR3 is made up of 16 amino acids. V was cut by 3 bases and J by 1 base, with 13 bases left in between. CDR3 amino acids: CASSHGAQGSNQPQHF. The DNA of the CDR3 is TGTGCCAGCAGCCATGGCGCTCAGGGAAGCAATCAGCCCCAGCATTTT.

The chain couples TRBV7-9 to TRBJ1-4; D is undetermined. The CDR3 length is 13 residues. Trimming removed 1 base at V and 7 bases at J, with 7 bases between. Germline CDR1 and CDR2: SEHNR and FQNEAQ (reference sequence). The DNA of the CDR3 is TGTGCCAGCAGCTTAGTGTCGGGTGAAAAACTGTTTTTT. Protein sequence: CASSLVSGEKLFF.

The chain is built from TRBV4-2 and TRBJ2-3; perhaps TRBD2 as D (6 bases). The CDR3 contains 16 residues. Deletions cut 5 bases from V and 6 bases from J, with 21 bases between. CDR1 is LGHNA and CDR2 is YNFKEQ in the germline V gene. The CDR3 DNA sequence: TGTGCCAGCAGCAATTCCCGGGACTCCAATCCGGATACGCAGTATTTT. It specifies CASSNSRDSNPDTQYF.

This clone was counted a single time. The chain links TRBV24-1 to TRBJ1-5; 7 positions match TRBD1. J lost 3 bases, V lost 2 bases, and 6 bases had no gene match. CDR1 KGHDR and CDR2 SFDVKD come from the germline V gene. The CDR3 spans 16 residues. The CDR3 spells CATSDYGTVYNQPQHF. The CDR3 DNA follows: TGTGCCACCAGTGATTATGGGACAGTCTACAATCAGCCCCAGCATTTT.

V usage is TRBV6-2 or TRBV6-3 and J usage is TRBJ2-3; 7 positions agree with TRBD1. Unmatched junction bases numbered 5, after V lost 5 bases and J lost 0 bases. Looked up from germline, CDR1 is MNHEY and CDR2 is SVGEGT. The CDR3 length is 15 residues. The CDR3 sequence: CASSQRQGSTDTQYF. The CDR3 DNA sequence: TGTGCCAGCAGTCAACGACAGGGAAGCACAGATACGCAGTATTTT.

The V and J genes are TRBV9 and TRBJ2-2, with 7 bases matching TRBD1. The CDR3 consists of 15 residues. Germline V gives CDR1 SGDLS, CDR2 YYNGEE. V dropped 4 bases and J dropped 2; count of bases not matched to a gene: 5. The CDR3 coding sequence is TGTGCCAGCAGCCCTGCAGGGGGAAACACCGGGGAGCTGTTTTTT. The encoded protein is CASSPAGGNTGELFF.

This chain links TRBV16 with TRBJ1-1; D is perhaps TRBD1 (5 bases). This CDR3 has 14 residues. The germline V gene has CDR1 KGHSY and CDR2 FQNENV. V shed 4 bases and J shed 1 base, with 10 bases lying between them. This chain's CDR3 is CASSPVGGNTEAFF. The CDR3 bases are TGTGCCAGCAGCCCGGTGGGGGGGAACACTGAAGCTTTCTTT. Variable domain in full (rest from reference TRBV16 and TRBJ1-1): GEEVAQTPKHLVRGEGQKAKLYCAPIKGHSYVFWYQQVLKNEFKFLISFQNENVFDETGMPKERFSAKCLPNSPCSLEIQATKLEDSAVYFCASSPVGGNTEAFFGQGTRLTVV.

CDR3 amino acids: CASSPLSVERGTDTQYF. The CDR3 DNA reads TGTGCCAGCAGCCCTCTCTCCGTGGAGCGGGGGACAGATACGCAGTATTTT. The genes are TRBV4-2 and TRBJ2-3, with 8 bases fitting TRBD2. Germline V CDR1 and CDR2: LGHNA, YNFKEQ. The length of the CDR3 is 17 residues. V was pared by 4 bases and J by 3 bases, with 12 bases of the junction left unmatched.

On this clone itself: One junction end does not reproduce the germline sequence, and a read error may be involved. The chain uses TRBV7-7 and TRBJ2-7; D might be TRBD1 (6 bases). There are 16 residues in the CDR3. The germline V gene encodes CDR1 SSHAT and CDR2 FNYEAQ (reference sequence). Here the CDR3 DNA reads TGTGCTAGCAGCCCCTGGACAGTTTTTGGCTCCTACGAGCAGTACTTC. Translation gives CASSPWTVFGSYEQYF.

V and J are TRBV10-3 and TRBJ2-3; D may be TRBD2 (5 bases). The CDR3 is 14 amino acids. Between the trimmed V and J ends, which lost 10 bases and 4 bases, there was a span of 18 bases. Germline V CDR1 and CDR2: ENHRY, SYGVKD. Here the CDR3 reads CATRAVLGADTQYF. CDR3 nucleotides: TGTGCCACGCGGGCCGTCCTCGGGGCAGATACGCAGTATTTT.

The V and J genes are TRBV5-1 and TRBJ1-1, with 8 bases that match TRBD1. The V and J ends lost 4 bases and 4 bases, in that order; junction bases with no gene match: 21. Per germline, CDR1 SGHRS and CDR2 YFSETQ. The CDR3 consists of 19 residues. This CDR3 reads CASSLTLRDRSLRGTEAFF. CDR3 in DNA: TGCGCCAGCAGCCTAACTTTACGGGACAGGTCCTTGAGGGGCACTGAAGCTTTCTTT.

With respect to this clone: Other DNA sequences in this sample translate to the same CDR3. The rearrangement uses TRBV5-6 and TRBJ1-5; tentative D call: TRBD1 (6 bases). V dropped 4 bases and J dropped 1 base, with 9 bases sitting between them. The CDR3 has 14 residues. Germline CDR1 reads SGHDT; CDR2 reads YYEEEE. The DNA of the CDR3 is TGTGCCAGCAGCCTAGGACAGAGCAATCAGCCCCAGCATTTT. Its protein is CASSLGQSNQPQHF. The variable domain in full, completed from reference TRBV5-6 and TRBJ1-5, reads DAGVTQSPTHLIKTRGQQVTLRCSPKSGHDTVSWYQQALGQGPQFIFQYYEEEERQRGNFPDRFSGHQFPNYSSELNVNALLLGDSALYLCASSLGQSNQPQHFGDGTRLSIL.

The chain has TRBV3-1 (or the pseudogene TRBV3-2) and TRBJ1-6, with TRBD1 as a possible D gene (5 bases). The CDR3 extends over 16 amino acids. CDR1 LGHDT and CDR2 YNNKEL come from the germline V gene (reference sequence). Trimming cost V 1 base and J 10 bases, with 17 bases left between them. In nucleotides, the CDR3 is TGTGCCAGCAGCCAAGGGGCCAGGGTTTTGGTGTCACCCCTCCACTTT. Translation: CASSQGARVLVSPLHF.

This sequence joins TRBV18 and TRBJ2-2; a weak D match, TRBD1 (5 bases). Germline V gives CDR1 KGHSH, CDR2 LQKENI. Trimming removed 6 bases at V and 1 base at J, with 12 bases between. There are 15 residues in the CDR3. In nucleotides, the CDR3 is TGTGCCAGCTCCCTCGACAGACAGAACACCGGGGAGCTGTTTTTT. It is translated as CASSLDRQNTGELFF.

The chain couples TRBV7-9 to TRBJ2-7, with D tentatively TRBD1 (6 bases). This CDR3 contains 15 residues. The germline CDR1 and CDR2 sequences are SEHNR and FQNEAQ (reference sequence). Trimming left V 1 base short and J 1 base short, with 11 bases between. CDR3 loop: CASSLDRAASYEQYF. The CDR3 DNA reads TGTGCCAGCAGCTTAGACAGGGCGGCTTCCTACGAGCAGTACTTC.

This clone was seen a few times. This chain connects TRBV5-6 to TRBJ2-1; TRBD2 aligns across 7 bases. The V segment lost 4 bases and the J segment 7 bases; nucleotides outside the gene matches: 14. Germline CDR1 SGHDT, CDR2 YYEEEE. The CDR3 has 16 amino acids. Written as DNA, the CDR3 is TGTGCCAGCAGCGGTTGGACTAGACTCCTTCGGAATGAGCAGTTCTTC. Its translation: CASSGWTRLLRNEQFF. The entire variable domain, with the rest obtained from reference TRBV5-6 and TRBJ2-1, is as follows: DAGVTQSPTHLIKTRGQQVTLRCSPKSGHDTVSWYQQALGQGPQFIFQYYEEEERQRGNFPDRFSGHQFPNYSSELNVNALLLGDSALYLCASSGWTRLLRNEQFFGPGTRLTVL.

The V gene is TRBV6-5, the J gene TRBJ1-2, with D unresolved. Germline CDR1 MNHEY, CDR2 SVGAGI. This CDR3 spans 14 amino acids. V was cut by 5 bases and J by 4 bases, with 14 bases left in between. This CDR3 reads CASSRELRGYGYTF. As DNA, the CDR3 is TGTGCCAGCAGTCGCGAGTTACGGGGCTATGGCTACACCTTC.

The chain joins TRBV6-5 to TRBJ2-7, with 10 bases matching TRBD2. CDR3 length: 15 amino acids. Losses at the gene ends were 6 bases for V and 2 bases for J; bases not matched to a gene: 7. Per the germline V gene, CDR1 is MNHEY and CDR2 is SVGAGI. The CDR3 reads CASSPGLAATYEQYF. CDR3 nucleotide sequence: TGTGCCAGCAGCCCCGGACTAGCGGCTACCTACGAGCAGTACTTC.

The chain joins TRBV10-3 to TRBJ2-1, with a possible D match to TRBD2 (5 bases). Trimming left V 5 bases short and J 4 bases short, with 21 bases between. The CDR3 has 17 amino acids. Looked up from germline, CDR1 is ENHRY and CDR2 is SYGVKD. The CDR3 reads CAISFDPGKSPYNEQFF. CDR3 sequence (DNA): TGTGCCATCAGTTTTGACCCGGGGAAGAGCCCATACAATGAGCAGTTCTTC.

The chain links TRBV19 to TRBJ2-1, with D tentatively TRBD2 (6 bases). This CDR3 is 15 amino acids long. V gave up 3 bases and J gave up 8 bases, with 17 bases separating them. The V gene's germline CDR1 is LNHDA and CDR2 SQIVND (reference sequence). CDR3 in amino acids: CASSIGVLGGDEQFF. In DNA, the CDR3 is TGTGCCAGTAGTATCGGGGTACTAGGAGGGGATGAGCAGTTCTTC.